Listed below are T cell receptor beta chains from one sample, sequenced in a study of blood T cell repertoires in COVID-19. TCRdb's copy holds only in-frame clones and misses some; the assay was immunoSEQ multiplex PCR. Among fewer than 150,000 clones, 84% were seen once, and the ten largest hold 5% to 7.5%. The sequenced sample was peripheral blood. Receptors were obtained from a human donor in a cohort sampled during active COVID-19. The CDR3 runs from the conserved cysteine through the conserved F or W. The D gene is left open where the match is weak. Clone size is given for some rows only: seen once, a few or many times, or a class if the clone is expanded.

clone size,J gene,D gene,V gene,CDR3 DNA,CDR3 protein
NA,TRBJ2-7,TRBD2,TRBV12-3/TRBV12-4,TGTGCCAGCCGCATGGCGGGGGACTACGAGCAGTACTTC,CASRMAGDYEQYF
NA,TRBJ2-5,TRBD1,TRBV7-9,TGTGCCAGCAGCCGGTCGGCGACAGGGGGGCCTATCCGACCCGAGACCCAGTACTTC,CASSRSATGGPIRPETQYF
once,TRBJ2-7,TRBD2,TRBV3-1/TRBV3-2,TGTGCCAGCAGCCAAGATGTACCGGGACTAGCGACCTACGAGCAGTACTTC,CASSQDVPGLATYEQYF
NA,TRBJ2-3,NA,TRBV5-1,TGCGCCAGCAGCTTCGGGGGTAGCAATACGCAGTATTTT,CASSFGGSNTQYF
NA,TRBJ2-2,NA,TRBV12-5,TGTGCTAGTGGTTTTTCTGGGGGCGACACCGGGGAGCTGTTTTTT,CASGFSGGDTGELFF
NA,TRBJ2-1,TRBD2,TRBV5-4,TGTGCCAGCGGATCGGGGGGCTACAATGAGCAGTTCTTC,CASGSGGYNEQFF
NA,TRBJ1-3,NA,TRBV18,TGTGCCAGCTCACCAGTAGTCTCTGGAAACACCATATATTTT,CASSPVVSGNTIYF
NA,TRBJ2-3,TRBD2,TRBV7-2,TGTGCCAGCAGTCGAATAGCGGGGGTGGGCACAGATACGCAGTATTTT,CASSRIAGVGTDTQYF
NA,TRBJ1-4,TRBD1,TRBV7-9,TGTGCCAGCAGCTTAGACGGGGGACAGAATGAAAAACTGTTTTTT,CASSLDGGQNEKLFF
NA,TRBJ2-2,NA,TRBV28,TGTGCCAGCAGTTCATCCACGTGGCCCGACACCGGGGAGCTGTTTTTT,CASSSSTWPDTGELFF
NA,TRBJ2-5,TRBD2,TRBV28,TGTGCCAGCAGTCAGACTAGCGGGGGGTACCAAGAGACCCAGTACTTC,CASSQTSGGYQETQYF
NA,TRBJ2-2,NA,TRBV5-1,TGCGCCAGCAACCGGGCTAGCCACACCGGGGAGCTGTTTTTT,CASNRASHTGELFF
NA,TRBJ1-4,NA,TRBV5-1,TGCGCCAGCAGCTCGGGGGGCCCAGGAGTGGAAAAACTGTTTTTT,CASSSGGPGVEKLFF
NA,TRBJ1-1,TRBD1,TRBV6-2/TRBV6-3,TGTGCCAGCAGTTACGAACAGGGACAGGTGGACACTGAAGCTTTCTTT,CASSYEQGQVDTEAFF
NA,TRBJ1-4,NA,TRBV5-1,TGCGCCAGCAGCGACCGGCCTAGCGGGGGGGAAAAACTGTTTTTT,CASSDRPSGGEKLFF
NA,TRBJ2-7,NA,TRBV7-9,TGTGCCAGCAGCTTAGCGCGCGAGCAGTACTTC,CASSLAREQYF
NA,TRBJ2-1,TRBD2,TRBV7-6,TGTGCCAGCAGCCCAGCGGCTAGCGGGGGACTCCTGGTGACCTACAATGAGCAGTTCTTC,CASSPAASGGLLVTYNEQFF
NA,TRBJ1-5,TRBD1,TRBV7-2,TGTGCCAGCAGCCCGCGACAGGGCCAGCCCCAGCATTTT,CASSPRQGQPQHF
NA,TRBJ2-2,TRBD2,TRBV7-6,TGTGCCAGCAGCTCGGGGGGTAACACCGGGGAGCTGTTTTTT,CASSSGGNTGELFF
NA,TRBJ2-5,NA,TRBV12-3/TRBV12-4,TGTGCCAGCAGTTCAGACTTCCAAGAGACCCAGTACTTC,CASSSDFQETQYF
NA,TRBJ2-1,NA,TRBV7-2,TGTGCCAGCAGCCTAACTAGGGATGAGCAGTTCTTC,CASSLTRDEQFF
NA,TRBJ2-3,NA,TRBV5-4,TGTGCCAGCAGCTTGAGGGGGGGAAGCACAGATACGCAGTATTTT,CASSLRGGSTDTQYF
NA,TRBJ1-2,NA,TRBV27,TGTGCGACCGGACTACTCGCCGGGCCCAGGGCGGGCTACACCTTC,CATGLLAGPRAGYTF
NA,TRBJ1-5,NA,TRBV2,TGTGCCAGCAGTGTGGAGGGAACAAATCAGCCCCAGCATTTT,CASSVEGTNQPQHF
many,TRBJ2-3,NA,TRBV7-2,TGTGCCAGCAGCTCCTCCCCAGGGGGCACAGATACGCAGTATTTT,CASSSSPGGTDTQYF
NA,TRBJ1-2,NA,TRBV19,TGTGCCAGTAGAACCCGGCAGGGAAGTTATGGCTACACCTTC,CASRTRQGSYGYTF
NA,TRBJ2-4,TRBD2,TRBV19,TGTGCCAGTAGCAATCGTGGACTAGCGGGGGAACCGAGGAACATTCAGTACTTC,CASSNRGLAGEPRNIQYF
NA,TRBJ1-2,TRBD1,TRBV15,TGTGCCACCAGCAGGGGACAGAACAACTATGGCTACACCTTC,CATSRGQNNYGYTF
NA,TRBJ2-1,NA,TRBV5-1,TGCGCCAGCAGCTTGGCCTTGGCCAACAATGAGCAGTTCTTC,CASSLALANNEQFF
NA,TRBJ2-7,NA,TRBV5-4,TGTGCCAGCAGCCATGACAGAGACTACGAGCAGTACTTC,CASSHDRDYEQYF
NA,TRBJ2-1,NA,TRBV5-4,TGTGCCAGCAGCTTGGGGGGCACCACCGCGGGGAAGTACAATGAGCAGTTCTTC,CASSLGGTTAGKYNEQFF
NA,TRBJ1-6,NA,TRBV6-4,TGTGCCAGCAGTGACTCGGAGGGTAATTCACCCCTCCACTTT,CASSDSEGNSPLHF